This TCR beta chain was captured in a study of T cells after posttransplantation cyclophosphamide. Findings and caveats of the study: After PTCy, TRB diversity resembled that of CNI/methotrexate controls. Tissue-infiltrating T cells from skin or gut overlapped little with blood T cells. Later blood repertoires were often dominated by clones from the donor CD8+ memory compartment.

Comment on this clone: Its antigen remains unidentified.

The repertoire was sequenced with immunoSEQ multiplex PCR; TCRdb's copy has only in-frame clones and lacks some. The table lists 3,600 or so clones, about 77% of them singletons. Sampled 1 year posttransplant, controls received myeloablative marrow transplants, methotrexate and a calcineurin inhibitor. V lost 7 bases, J lost 5 bases, and 12 bases stayed unmatched. Germline V CDR1 and CDR2: SQVTM, ANQGSEA. The CDR3 consists of 14 residues. V and J are TRBV29-1 and TRBJ2-5; 8 bases fit TRBD2. The source of this sequence is a female patient in her forties or fifties who received an allogeneic stem cell transplant from an unrelated donor, was CMV-positive, and had acute and chronic GVHD. These T cells may partly come from the graft donor. The material sequenced was PBMCs, taken after allogeneic stem cell transplant with calcineurin inhibitor and methotrexate. The DNA of the CDR3 is TGCAGCGGGACATCGGGGGGGTCCGGGGAGACCCAGTACTTC. Translated, it gives CSGTSGGSGETQYF.